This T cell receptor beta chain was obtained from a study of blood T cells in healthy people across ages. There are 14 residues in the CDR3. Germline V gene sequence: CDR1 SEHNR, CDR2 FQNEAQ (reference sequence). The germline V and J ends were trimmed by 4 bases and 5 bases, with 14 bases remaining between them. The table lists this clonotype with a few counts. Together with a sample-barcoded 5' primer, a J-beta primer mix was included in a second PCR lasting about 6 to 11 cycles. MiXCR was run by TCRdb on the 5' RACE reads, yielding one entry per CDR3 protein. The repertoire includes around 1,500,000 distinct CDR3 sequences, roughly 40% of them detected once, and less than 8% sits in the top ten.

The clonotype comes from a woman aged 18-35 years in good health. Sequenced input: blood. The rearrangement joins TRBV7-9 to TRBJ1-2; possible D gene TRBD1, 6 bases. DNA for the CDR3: TGTGCCAGCAGCTCACAGGGAGTTAATTATGGCTACACCTTC. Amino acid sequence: CASSSQGVNYGYTF.